This T cell receptor beta chain came from a study of regulatory T cells in long-lasting Graves disease. The CDR3 length is 12 residues. Trimming took 2 bases from V and 3 from J, leaving 2 bases between them. Germline CDR1 reads LGHNA; CDR2 reads YNFKEQ. The sample's time point: newly diagnosed GD, antithyroid drugs for less than 3 months. PBMCs provided the RNA from which the TCR library was made. Sequencing libraries for TCR beta were prepared with iRepertoire HTBI primers and Arm-PCR of CDR3 regions. TCRdb processed the multiplex PCR reads anew with MiXCR; each CDR3 protein has one entry. The sample lists about 620,000 distinct CDR3 sequences, approximately 15% seen once, with approximately 18% in the top ten. Comments on this clonotype: A much more abundant neighbour one base away suggests this may be a read error.

These same records also appear under a second study, on T cells in Graves' hyperthyroidism and ophthalmopathy.

Sequencing used peripheral blood mononuclear cells (PBMCs), obtained at new diagnosis, from a patient treated with antithyroid drugs. This TCR came from a woman aged 30 to 39 with Graves disease. The rearrangement uses TRBV4-2 and TRBJ1-5; D not resolved. The CDR3 here is CASSQTNQPQHF. In DNA, the CDR3 is TGTGCCAGCAGCCAAACCAATCAGCCCCAGCATTTT.